One sample yielded the 29 T cell receptor beta chains listed below, sequenced in a study of T cell changes during pregnancy in multiple sclerosis. Clones were read by immunoSEQ multiplex PCR, and TCRdb kept only the in-frame ones, dropping some. The table includes 60,000 or so clones, roughly nine tenths detected once. The starting material was peripheral blood, obtained before pregnancy. The source is a female donor with multiple sclerosis, enrolled in a pregnancy study.

The CDR3 is CASSLGHQNEKLFF. The CDR3 nucleotides read TGTGCCAGCAGCTTGGGTCACCAGAACGAAAAACTGTTTTTT. The J gene is TRBJ1-4, the V gene TRBV5-4; no firm D call. Germline loops: CDR1 SGHNT, CDR2 YYREEE (reference sequence). This CDR3 is built from 14 residues. Trimming took off 0 bases at V and 8 bases at J, with 11 bases between the two ends.

The genes are TRBV14 and TRBJ1-2; TRBD1 might be the D (5 bases). Trimming cost V 0 bases and J 3 bases, with 20 bases left between them. This CDR3 has 18 residues. The germline V gene encodes CDR1 SGHDN and CDR2 FVKESK. CDR3: CASSQDTPGLGGYYGYTF. CDR3 DNA: TGTGCCAGCAGCCAAGATACCCCCGGCCTCGGGGGGTACTATGGCTACACCTTC.

The J gene is TRBJ2-7, the V gene TRBV21-1; the table's D call of TRBD2 was not tested on the DNA. TRBV21-1 is labeled a pseudogene. This CDR3 contains 12 residues. The CDR3 nucleotides read TGTGCCAAAACCGGGGGGTCGAACGAGCAGTACTTC. Protein: CAKTGGSNEQYF.

V is TRBV7-9 and J is TRBJ2-3; D is possibly TRBD1 (6 bases). This CDR3 has 14 residues. V was shortened by 8 bases and J by 8 bases, with 20 bases between the two germline ends. Germline V gene sequence: CDR1 SEHNR, CDR2 FQNEAQ (reference sequence). CDR3 amino acids: CASGHRDARGTQYF. CDR3 nucleotides: TGTGCCAGCGGACACAGGGACGCAAGAGGTACGCAGTATTTT.

J is TRBJ2-7 and V is TRBV29-1, with 11 positions matching TRBD2. Germline values: CDR1 SQVTM, CDR2 ANQGSEA. Trimming removed 4 bases from V and 1 base from J; junction bases left unmatched: 6. The CDR3 loop spans 15 amino acids. The CDR3 DNA follows: TGCAGCGTTGGTCCTAGCGGGGGGTTATCCTACGAGCAGTACTTC. Residues: CSVGPSGGLSYEQYF.

V usage is TRBV5-4 and J usage is TRBJ2-3, with 12 bases lining up with TRBD2. Looked up from germline, CDR1 is SGHNT and CDR2 is YYREEE (reference sequence). CDR3 length: 16 residues. With 4 bases clipped from V and 5 bases from J, the junction kept 8 bases outside the gene matches. CDR3 nucleotides: TGTGCCAGCAGCCCGCTAGCGGGGGGGGAGGTAGATACGCAGTATTTT. Translation gives CASSPLAGGEVDTQYF. Filled out from reference TRBV5-4 and TRBJ2-3, the complete variable domain reads ETGVTQSPTHLIKTRGQQVTLRCSSQSGHNTVSWYQQALGQGPQFIFQYYREEENGRGNFPPRFSGLQFPNYSSELNVNALELDDSALYLCASSPLAGGEVDTQYFGPGTRLTVL.

The chain uses TRBV5-4 and TRBJ2-3; 9 bases line up with TRBD2. Per the germline V gene, CDR1 is SGHNT and CDR2 is YYREEE (reference sequence). The ends lost 4 bases at V and 10 bases at J; junction bases unmatched: 10. This CDR3 has 14 residues. The CDR3 DNA reads TGTGCCAGCAGCGTCTTAGCGGGGGAGGGTGCGCAGTATTTT. Its translation: CASSVLAGEGAQYF. Together with reference TRBV5-4 and TRBJ2-3, the CDR3 gives the full variable domain: ETGVTQSPTHLIKTRGQQVTLRCSSQSGHNTVSWYQQALGQGPQFIFQYYREEENGRGNFPPRFSGLQFPNYSSELNVNALELDDSALYLCASSVLAGEGAQYFGPGTRLTVL.

The gene calls are TRBV29-1 and TRBJ1-2, with 11 nucleotides matching TRBD1. The CDR3 runs 13 residues. V lost 3 bases and J lost 6; bases outside the gene matches: 3. Germline values: CDR1 SQVTM, CDR2 ANQGSEA. The CDR3 nucleotides are TGCAGCGTTGAGGGACAGGGGGAAAATGGCTACACCTTC. Its translation is CSVEGQGENGYTF.

This chain connects TRBV7-8 to TRBJ2-6; D remains ambiguous. The CDR3 is 17 amino acids. Trimming stripped 10 bases from V and 0 bases from J, with 19 bases between. CDR1 and CDR2 from the germline V gene are SGHVS and FQNEAQ. The CDR3 DNA follows: TGTGCCACATCTCGGCTAGGCCAATTCTCTGGGGCCAACGTCCTGACTTTC. It translates to CATSRLGQFSGANVLTF.

The chain employs TRBV7-6 and TRBJ2-5, with 8 bases lining up with TRBD2. The CDR3 has 14 amino acids. Trimming took 5 bases from V and 4 from J; bases not matched to a gene: 6. Germline V gene lookup returns CDR1 SGHVS and CDR2 FNYEAQ. CDR3 DNA sequence: TGTGCCAGCAGCCCGGGGGGGCTTGGAGAGACCCAGTACTTC. As protein: CASSPGGLGETQYF.

This rearrangement joins TRBV6-5 to TRBJ2-7; 8 bases line up with TRBD1. Unmatched junction bases numbered 7, after V lost 2 bases and J lost 7 bases. This CDR3 is 14 amino acids long. The V gene's germline CDR1 is MNHEY and CDR2 SVGAGI. CDR3 region: CASSYIGQGEEQYF. DNA of the CDR3: TGTGCCAGCAGTTACATAGGACAGGGTGAGGAGCAGTACTTC.

This sequence joins TRBV4-1 and TRBJ1-4; no definite D call. The V and J ends lost 4 bases and 6 bases respectively, with 3 bases between them. Germline V gives CDR1 MGHRA, CDR2 YSYEKL. This CDR3 region has 11 residues. In DNA, the CDR3 is TGCGCCAGCAGCCGGCATGAAAAACTGTTTTTT. Its protein is CASSRHEKLFF.

V gene TRBV9 combines with J gene TRBJ2-2; 13 bases line up with TRBD2. With 5 bases clipped from V and 3 bases from J, the junction kept 10 bases outside the gene matches. This CDR3 has 18 amino acids. Germline V gene data show CDR1 as SGDLS and CDR2 as YYNGEE. The CDR3 DNA is TGTGCCAGCAGGTTTGGACTAGCGGGGGCCGCGGACACCGGGGAGCTGTTTTTT. Its protein product is CASRFGLAGAADTGELFF.

The chain combines TRBV4-3 with TRBJ2-4, with TRBD2 matching 8 bases. V was pared by 4 bases and J by 5 bases, with 13 bases of the junction left unmatched. Germline V CDR1 and CDR2: LGHNA, YSLEER. The CDR3 length is 17 residues. CDR3 loop: CASSLEAPGGPENIQYF. DNA of the CDR3: TGCGCCAGCAGCCTAGAAGCCCCGGGGGGGCCGGAAAACATTCAGTACTTC.

The sample holds one count of this clone. The V gene is TRBV9, the J gene TRBJ2-2; D is unclear. Germline CDR1 and CDR2: SGDLS and YYNGEE. The CDR3 runs 14 residues. The V and J ends lost 0 bases and 6 bases respectively, with 9 bases between them. The CDR3 spells CASSVERFAGELFF. CDR3 DNA: TGTGCCAGCAGCGTAGAGAGGTTCGCCGGGGAGCTGTTTTTT. The whole variable domain, filled in from reference TRBV9 and TRBJ2-2, reads DSGVTQTPKHLITATGQRVTLRCSPRSGDLSVYWYQQSLDQGLQFLIQYYNGEERAKGNILERFSAQQFPDLHSELNLSSLELGDSALYFCASSVERFAGELFFGEGSRLTVL.

This chain links TRBV30 with TRBJ1-5; the D is unclear. The ends were cut back, 2 bases at V and 7 bases at J, with 18 bases in the middle. The germline gives CDR1 GTSNPN, CDR2 SVGIG (reference sequence). The CDR3 is 15 residues long. The CDR3 region has the DNA TGTGCCTGGAGTCCCCCGGGGAGGGTACAGCAGCCCCAGCATTTT. Translated, it gives CAWSPPGRVQQPQHF.

The rearrangement uses TRBV4-2 and TRBJ2-6; no clear D gene. The CDR3 runs 16 residues. V was pared by 1 base and J by 6 bases, with 13 bases between. Germline V gene sequence: CDR1 LGHNA, CDR2 YNFKEQ. The CDR3 region is CASSQGGALEANVLTF. The CDR3 nucleotides are TGTGCCAGCAGCCAAGGAGGCGCCCTTGAGGCCAACGTCCTGACTTTC.

The chain couples TRBV13 to TRBJ2-3; 9 nucleotides agree with TRBD2. The CDR3 extends over 16 amino acids. Losses at the gene ends were 5 bases for V and 3 bases for J; bases not matched to a gene: 9. CDR1 is PRHDT, CDR2 FYEKMQ, per germline (reference sequence). The DNA for the CDR3 is TGTGCCAGCAGCCCGCGGGGGGGGCCCAGGACAGATACGCAGTATTTT. Translation gives CASSPRGGPRTDTQYF. Together with reference TRBV13 and TRBJ2-3, the CDR3 gives the full variable domain: AAGVIQSPRHLIKEKRETATLKCYPIPRHDTVYWYQQGPGQDPQFLISFYEKMQSDKGSIPDRFSAQQFSDYHSELNMSSLELGDSALYFCASSPRGGPRTDTQYFGPGTRLTVL.

The chain is built from TRBV5-1 and TRBJ2-2, with D possibly TRBD1 on 5 matching bases. The V gene's germline CDR1 is SGHRS and CDR2 YFSETQ. Trimming took 3 bases from V and 6 from J, leaving 15 bases between them. The CDR3 has 15 residues. The CDR3 coding sequence is TGCGCCAGCAGCTCCCTTGGCAGGGCCGCCGGGGAGCTGTTTTTT. Translating gives CASSSLGRAAGELFF.

The chain combines TRBV11-2 with TRBJ1-6; 10 bases are a match to TRBD1. Germline V gene sequence: CDR1 SGHAT, CDR2 FQNNGV. J lost 7 bases, V lost 5 bases, and 11 bases had no gene match. This CDR3 has 17 residues. DNA of the CDR3: TGTGCCAGCAGCGTGGTGGGGACAGGGGTTTCGAATTCACCCCTCCACTTT. This encodes CASSVVGTGVSNSPLHF.

The chain recombines TRBV6-6 with TRBJ1-4, with D maybe TRBD1 (5 bases). The CDR3 runs 15 residues. Between the trimmed V and J ends, which lost 5 bases and 7 bases, there was a span of 17 bases. Germline CDR1 reads MNHNY; CDR2 reads SVGAGI (reference sequence). The CDR3 DNA follows: TGTGCCAGCAGTACCTCACAGGCCACCGGTGAAAAACTGTTTTTT. Protein sequence: CASSTSQATGEKLFF.

With respect to this clone: Sequence at one end of the junction differs from germline and may be a read error. The genes are TRBV7-7 and TRBJ2-1; 11 bases are shared with TRBD2. Per germline, CDR1 SSHAT and CDR2 FNYEAQ (reference sequence). CDR3 length: 16 amino acids. The CDR3 sequence: CASSPLLAGALDEQFF. CDR3 DNA sequence: TGTGCTAGCAGCCCTTTACTAGCGGGGGCGTTGGATGAGCAGTTCTTC.

The chain links TRBV5-6 to TRBJ2-5; TRBD1 agrees at 8 bases. Looked up from germline, CDR1 is SGHDT and CDR2 is YYEEEE. V dropped 2 bases and J dropped 4; count of bases not matched to a gene: 7. CDR3 length: 15 residues. DNA of the CDR3: TGTGCCAGCAGCTTTCAGGGGGCTGGGAGAGAGACCCAGTACTTC. It is translated as CASSFQGAGRETQYF.

This clone has a handful of counts. The chain combines TRBV18 with TRBJ1-2; 7 bases agree with TRBD1. CDR3 length equals 16 residues. V lost 5 bases and J lost 0; bases outside the gene matches: 9. Germline V lookup: CDR1 KGHSH, CDR2 LQKENI. The DNA of the CDR3 is TGTGCCAGCTCAGCTGACACCGGGACAGCTAACTATGGCTACACCTTC. Translating gives CASSADTGTANYGYTF. Looking up the rest from reference TRBV18 and TRBJ1-2 gives the full variable domain: NAGVMQNPRHLVRRRGQEARLRCSPMKGHSHVYWYRQLPEEGLKFMVYLQKENIIDESGMPKERFSAEFPKEGPSILRIQQVVRGDSAAYFCASSADTGTANYGYTFGSGTRLTVV.

CDR3 DNA sequence: TGTGCCAGCAGTTTATCACAGGGGTACACCGGGGAGCTGTTTTTT. Protein: CASSLSQGYTGELFF. This rearrangement joins TRBV27 to TRBJ2-2; 7 positions agree with TRBD1. CDR1 is MNHEY, CDR2 SMNVEV, per germline (reference sequence). The CDR3 totals 15 residues. The V and J ends lost 0 bases and 3 bases, in that order; junction bases with no gene match: 1.

A single count supports this clone. The chain couples TRBV6-6 to TRBJ1-1; no firm D call. Trimming removed 2 bases from V and 5 bases from J, with 6 bases in between. The CDR3 is 12 residues long. Germline assignment: CDR1 MNHNY and CDR2 SVGAGI (reference sequence). CDR3 in amino acids: CASSYVRTEAFF. Here the CDR3 DNA reads TGTGCCAGCAGTTACGTGAGAACTGAAGCTTTCTTT.

The rearrangement uses TRBV29-1 and TRBJ2-7, with D possibly matching TRBD1 (6 bases). V lost 7 bases, J lost 5 bases, and 15 bases lay in between. Germline CDR1 reads SQVTM; CDR2 reads ANQGSEA. This CDR3 contains 12 residues. The CDR3 here is CSASLGADEQYF. The DNA for the CDR3 is TGCAGCGCCAGTCTGGGGGCTGACGAGCAGTACTTC.

This chain joins TRBV5-4 and TRBJ2-3; 10 bases match TRBD1. Germline trimming cut 4 bases from V and 3 bases from J; bases unmatched to any gene: 8. The CDR3 loop spans 16 amino acids. Germline CDR1 SGHNT, CDR2 YYREEE (reference sequence). The CDR3 protein is CASSPGGQGRTDTQYF. Written as DNA, the CDR3 is TGTGCCAGCAGCCCGGGGGGACAGGGGAGGACAGATACGCAGTATTTT.

This chain links TRBV27 with TRBJ1-4; D is unclear. V lost 5 bases and J 5 bases, leaving 15 bases between the germline ends. CDR1 is MNHEY, CDR2 SMNVEV, per germline (reference sequence). The CDR3 runs 15 residues. The CDR3 coding sequence is TGTGCCAGCAGTCCTGTTACCGGCGGGAATGAAAAACTGTTTTTT. Protein product: CASSPVTGGNEKLFF.